A single sample gave rise to the 14 T cell receptor beta chains below, sequenced in a study of shared clonotypes between healthy human individuals. Using immunoSEQ multiplex PCR, the repertoire was profiled, and TCRdb retains in-frame clones only, with some absent. The data hold roughly 220,000 clones, with about 69% observed a single time. Sequencing was performed on memory CD4+ T cells sorted from blood. As to subset: CD45RA-negative fraction. Receptor source: a man aged 25 to 40 in good health.

The V gene is TRBV6-1, the J gene TRBJ2-1; no reliable D call. The length of the CDR3 is 14 residues. V was pared by 3 bases and J by 4 bases, with 10 bases between. Germline CDR1 MNHNS, CDR2 SASEGT. CDR3 coding DNA: TGTGCCAGCAGTGAGATTCCGACGTACAATGAGCAGTTCTTC. Protein sequence: CASSEIPTYNEQFF.

The genes are TRBV5-1 and TRBJ2-7, with 9 nucleotides matching TRBD1. The germline gives CDR1 SGHRS, CDR2 YFSETQ. V dropped 3 bases and J dropped 1; count of bases not matched to a gene: 5. The CDR3 contains 15 residues. CDR3 residues: CASSWAGQGSYEQYF. CDR3 nucleotides: TGCGCCAGCAGCTGGGCGGGACAGGGATCCTACGAGCAGTACTTC.

The chain employs TRBV7-9 and TRBJ1-3, with D unclear. This CDR3 spans 16 amino acids. Germline V CDR1 and CDR2: SEHNR, FQNEAQ (reference sequence). Trimming left V 1 base short and J 0 bases short, with 10 bases between. Here the CDR3 DNA reads TGTGCCAGCAGCTTAGTGAACAGCCTCTCTGGAAACACCATATATTTT. Encoded protein: CASSLVNSLSGNTIYF.

J is TRBJ2-7 and V is TRBV27; 11 nucleotides agree with TRBD2. V shed 9 bases, J shed 5 bases, and the junction held 9 bases outside the gene matches. The CDR3 loop spans 14 amino acids. Germline V gene lookup returns CDR1 MNHEY and CDR2 SMNVEV (reference sequence). CDR3 sequence: CASSIAGGHNEQYF. As DNA, the CDR3 is TGTGCCAGTTCGATAGCGGGAGGGCACAACGAGCAGTACTTC.

The chain carries TRBV6-6 and TRBJ2-7; 7 positions agree with TRBD1. In germline, CDR1 is MNHNY, CDR2 SVGAGI (reference sequence). J was trimmed by 6 bases and V by 5 bases; bases with no gene match: 10. This CDR3 has 14 residues. CDR3 DNA sequence: TGTGCCAGCAGTACCAGGGGGAAGTCCGGCGAGCAGTACTTC. Translated, it gives CASSTRGKSGEQYF.

This clone was counted only a few times. V is TRBV14 and J is TRBJ2-3, with 7 bases identical to TRBD1. Per germline, CDR1 SGHDN and CDR2 FVKESK. Trimming removed 4 bases from V and 3 bases from J; junction bases left unmatched: 7. The CDR3 contains 15 residues. The CDR3 DNA reads as TGTGCCAGCAGCCGGAGGACAGGAACGACAGATACGCAGTATTTT. This translates into CASSRRTGTTDTQYF. The complete variable domain, with remaining parts taken from reference TRBV14 and TRBJ2-3, reads EAGVTQFPSHSVIEKGQTVTLRCDPISGHDNLYWYRRVMGKEIKFLLHFVKESKQDESGMPNNRFLAERTGGTYSTLKVQPAELEDSGVYFCASSRRTGTTDTQYFGPGTRLTVL.

This clone was counted only a few times. The rearrangement links TRBV18 to TRBJ2-5; tentative D call: TRBD1 (6 bases). The CDR3 is 16 residues long. Germline-derived CDR1 and CDR2 are KGHSH and LQKENI. Trimming took 4 bases from V and 5 from J, leaving 20 bases between them. CDR3 residues: CASSRAQTGFGETQYF. The CDR3 bases are TGTGCCAGCTCACGGGCACAGACAGGATTCGGTGAGACCCAGTACTTC.

This clone was seen more than once but under ten times. CDR3 loop: CASSAAGRTSGANVLTF. The DNA for the CDR3 is TGTGCCAGTAGTGCTGCGGGACGGACCTCTGGGGCCAACGTCCTGACTTTC. V and J are TRBV19 and TRBJ2-6, with a possible D match to TRBD2 (6 bases). CDR1 is LNHDA and CDR2 is SQIVND in the germline V gene (reference sequence). This CDR3 is 17 amino acids long. Trimming left V 5 bases short and J 0 bases short, with 14 bases between. The variable domain in full, completed from reference TRBV19 and TRBJ2-6, reads DGGITQSPKYLFRKEGQNVTLSCEQNLNHDAMYWYRQDPGQGLRLIYYSQIVNDFQKGDIAEGYSVSREKKESFPLTVTSAQKNPTAFYLCASSAAGRTSGANVLTFGAGSRLTVL.

This clone appeared once. V gene TRBV14 combines with J gene TRBJ1-2, with 7 bases that match TRBD1. CDR1 is SGHDN, CDR2 FVKESK, per germline. With 8 bases clipped from V and 3 bases from J, the junction kept 12 bases outside the gene matches. CDR3 size: 15 residues. The CDR3 here is CASSRGAGGDYGYTF. In DNA form, the CDR3 reads TGTGCCAGCTCCCGAGGGGCAGGGGGTGACTATGGCTACACCTTC.

The rearrangement joins TRBV4-1 to TRBJ1-4; 7 bases line up with TRBD1. The CDR3 loop spans 16 amino acids. Germline V lookup: CDR1 MGHRA, CDR2 YSYEKL. Germline trimming cut 0 bases from V and 15 bases from J; bases unmatched to any gene: 16. In nucleotides, the CDR3 is TGCGCCAGCAGCCAAGATCAGGGACAGTCGGCCCGGAGGGTGTTTTTT. This translates into CASSQDQGQSARRVFF.

The CDR3 coding sequence is TGTGCCAGTAGTACTCGAGCGGGCGCAGAGACCCAGTACTTC. Residues: CASSTRAGAETQYF. The chain recombines TRBV19 with TRBJ2-5; TRBD2 might be the D (6 bases). V lost 4 bases and J lost 4, with 13 bases in between. Germline CDR1 is LNHDA and CDR2 is SQIVND (reference sequence). The CDR3 is made up of 14 amino acids.

This rearrangement joins TRBV7-9 to TRBJ2-1; 8 nucleotides agree with TRBD1. The V segment lost 7 bases and the J segment 8 bases; nucleotides outside the gene matches: 22. The CDR3 sequence is 18 residues long. Germline lookup yields CDR1 SEHNR and CDR2 FQNEAQ (reference sequence). This chain's CDR3 is CASTRSTNDRGSVHEQFF. The CDR3 DNA reads as TGTGCCAGCACCCGGAGTACTAACGACAGGGGATCCGTTCATGAGCAGTTCTTC.

This chain links TRBV6-4 with TRBJ2-3; D is uncertain. Trimming removed 0 bases at V and 10 bases at J, with 14 bases between. Germline V gene lookup returns CDR1 MRHNA and CDR2 SNTAGT. The CDR3 runs to 14 residues. The CDR3 coding sequence is TGTGCCAGCAGTGACTCGAATGGGGTGAGAGCGCAGTATTTT. The encoded protein is CASSDSNGVRAQYF.

This chain links TRBV10-1 with TRBJ1-4; 7 nucleotides align to TRBD1. CDR3 length: 13 residues. V was pared by 3 bases and J by 13 bases, with 8 bases of the junction left unmatched. CDR1 is WNHNN and CDR2 is SYGVQD in the germline V gene (reference sequence). CDR3 residues: CASSDHLTGRLFF. In DNA, the CDR3 is TGCGCCAGCAGTGACCACCTGACAGGGAGACTGTTTTTT.